This record covers a single TCR beta chain. Its specificity is not known. TCRdb itself ran the reads through MiXCR, one entry per CDR3 protein. The profile shows 200,000 to 300,000 distinct CDR3 sequences, more than 9% of them singletons. The sample is drawn from a study of T cell repertoires in cytomegalovirus infection. Study context: An indication of both CMV infection and matching HLA type came from public TCR beta signatures.

The CDR3 contains 16 residues. The J segment lost 8 bases and the V segment lost 1 base, leaving 8 bases of the junction unmatched. CDR1 is LGHNA and CDR2 is YNFKEQ in the germline V gene. Whole-study results and caveats: Identification of carriers of CMV plus the relevant HLA was achieved through cumulative public TCR beta family frequency. Clonotypes of TCR beta that were HLA-C-restricted and CMV-specific dominated the ex vivo response.

The receptor comes from a human donor in good health (CMV status not recorded). Some clones in this sample may be carry-over from other donors' samples. The V and J genes are TRBV4-2 and TRBJ2-1; 10 bases match TRBD2. The sample comprised PBMCs. CDR3: CASSQVLAGATHEQFF. As DNA, the CDR3 is TGTGCCAGCAGCCAAGTGCTAGCGGGAGCGACGCATGAGCAGTTCTTC.